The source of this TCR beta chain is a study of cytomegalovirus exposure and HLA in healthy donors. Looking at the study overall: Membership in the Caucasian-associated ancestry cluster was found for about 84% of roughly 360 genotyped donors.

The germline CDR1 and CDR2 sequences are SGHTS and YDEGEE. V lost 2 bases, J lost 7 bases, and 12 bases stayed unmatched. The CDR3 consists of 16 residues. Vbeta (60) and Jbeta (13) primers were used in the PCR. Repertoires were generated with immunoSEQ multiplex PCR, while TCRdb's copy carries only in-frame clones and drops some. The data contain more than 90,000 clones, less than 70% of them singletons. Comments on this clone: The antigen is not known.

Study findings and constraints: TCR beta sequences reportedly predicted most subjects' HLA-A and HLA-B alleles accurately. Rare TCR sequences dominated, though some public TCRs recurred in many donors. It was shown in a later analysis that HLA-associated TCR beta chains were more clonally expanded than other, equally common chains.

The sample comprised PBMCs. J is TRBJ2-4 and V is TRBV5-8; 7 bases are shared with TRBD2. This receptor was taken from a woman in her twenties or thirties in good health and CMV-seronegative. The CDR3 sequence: CASSFRAGVRVNIQYF. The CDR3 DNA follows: TGTGCCAGCAGCTTTCGGGCGGGAGTGAGGGTCAACATTCAGTACTTC.